A single sample gave rise to the 2 T cell receptor beta chains below, sequenced in a study of cytomegalovirus exposure and HLA in healthy donors. The PCR employed 60 Vbeta primers together with 13 Jbeta primers. TCRdb's table, derived via immunoSEQ multiplex PCR, lists solely in-frame clones and lacks some. The data show some 130,000 clones, and the top ten clones hold approximately 1.6%. The sample was PBMCs. The receptor source for this set is a woman between 40 and 55 years old in good health and CMV-seropositive.

V gene TRBV5-1 combines with J gene TRBJ2-5; TRBD2 aligns across 12 bases. Germline-derived CDR1 and CDR2 are SGHRS and YFSETQ. The J segment lost 9 bases and the V segment lost 4 bases, leaving 16 bases of the junction unmatched. This CDR3 has 17 residues. CDR3 DNA sequence: TGCGCCAGCAGCCTACGACTAGCGGGAGACTTAGCCCCCTCCCAGTACTTC. Protein product: CASSLRLAGDLAPSQYF. Looking up the rest from reference TRBV5-1 and TRBJ2-5 gives the full variable domain: KAGVTQTPRYLIKTRGQQVTLSCSPISGHRSVSWYQQTPGQGLQFLFEYFSETQRNKGNFPGRFSGRQFSNSRSEMNVSTLELGDSALYLCASSLRLAGDLAPSQYFGPGTRLLVL.

The V gene is TRBV15, the J gene TRBJ2-1; D perhaps matches TRBD2 (5 bases). The CDR3 spans 17 residues. V gave up 1 base and J gave up 6 bases, with 19 bases separating them. Germline V CDR1 and CDR2: LNHNV, YYDKDF (reference sequence). The CDR3 DNA reads as TGTGCCACCAGCAGAGTTAACCCCCAAACTAGTCGCAATGAGCAGTTCTTC. Protein: CATSRVNPQTSRNEQFF. The whole variable domain, filled in from reference TRBV15 and TRBJ2-1, reads DAMVIQNPRYQVTQFGKPVTLSCSQTLNHNVMYWYQQKSSQAPKLLFHYYDKDFNNEADTPDNFQSRRPNTSFCFLDIRSPGLGDTAMYLCATSRVNPQTSRNEQFFGPGTRLTVL.